This TCR beta chain was captured by sequencing in a study of blood T cells in healthy people across ages. Study details: Template switching captured about one barcoded beta molecule per two T cells.

Germline V gene data show CDR1 as MGHDK and CDR2 as SYGVNS. Trimming left V 6 bases short and J 4 bases short, with 7 bases between. This CDR3 comprises 11 residues. Primed by a sample-barcoded 5' primer and a J-beta primer mix, a second PCR proceeded for 7 to 11 cycles. Every cDNA molecule carried a tag from a template-switch adaptor bearing 12 random nucleotides. TCRdb reprocessed the 5' RACE reads via MiXCR and lists one record per CDR3 protein. Of about 780,000 distinct CDR3 sequences listed, approximately 67% were seen once; the top ten hold about 27%. Ten or more counts support this clonotype. The clonotype originates from a man aged 25-40 years in good health. The genes are TRBV25-1 and TRBJ2-7; D ambiguous. Sequences were obtained from blood. DNA for the CDR3: TGTGCCAGCAGCCCATTGTACGAGCAGTACTTC. It codes for CASSPLYEQYF.